This T cell receptor (beta chain) was recovered during a study of T cell responses to AZD1222 COVID-19 vaccine. General study results and limits: Most donors were white British and more were female, and clonal diversity was possibly underestimated. Only five or six individuals given AZD1222 were seropositive at baseline. No day 14 peak samples; only post-peak repertoires were characterized.

In the case of this clone: No antigen is known for it.

The CDR3 is made up of 18 amino acids. V was pared by 6 bases and J by 0 bases, with 13 bases of the junction left unmatched. Germline V lookup: CDR1 SGHAT, CDR2 FQNNGV. Researchers grouped second doses given at about 4 or about 12 weeks into one pool. This table comes from immunoSEQ multiplex PCR, and its TCRdb copy is limited to in-frame clones, with some not included. The sample has 60,000 to 90,000 clones; over 75% are singletons. The genes are TRBV11-2 and TRBJ2-1; 8 bases align to TRBD1. The TCR originated in an adult who received the AZD1222 COVID-19 vaccine. Material: peripheral blood, obtained 28 days after the second AZD1222 dose. CDR3 nucleotide sequence: TGTGCCAGCAGTTGGAGGACAGGGTTATCCAGCTCCTACAATGAGCAGTTCTTC. This codes for CASSWRTGLSSSYNEQFF. Using reference TRBV11-2 and TRBJ2-1 for the parts outside the CDR3, the full variable domain is EAGVAQSPRYKIIEKRQSVAFWCNPISGHATLYWYQQILGQGPKLLIQFQNNGVVDDSQLPKDRFSAERLKGVDSTLKIQPAKLEDSAVYLCASSWRTGLSSSYNEQFFGPGTRLTVL.